This TCR beta chain was identified during a study of blood T cell repertoires in COVID-19. Study at large: PBMCs, B-cell-depleted T cells, or T cells provided the cDNA or gDNA that made up the material.

Clones were read by immunoSEQ multiplex PCR, and TCRdb kept only the in-frame ones, dropping some. The data hold around 99,000 clones, with about nine tenths observed a single time. The sequence derives from a man between 50 and 59 years old with acute or convalescent COVID-19. What was sequenced was peripheral blood.

This chain's CDR3 is CASSPNSGRSGNTIYF. The CDR3 DNA is TGTGCCAGCTCACCAAATAGCGGTCGCTCTGGAAACACCATATATTTT. The J gene is TRBJ1-3, the V gene TRBV18, with D hard to call. The CDR3 runs to 16 residues. Per the germline V gene, CDR1 is KGHSH and CDR2 is LQKENI. Trimming removed 2 bases at V and 0 bases at J, with 11 bases between.